This TCR beta chain was obtained from a study of cytomegalovirus exposure and HLA in healthy donors. Study-wide context: There were about 85 million unique TCRs (from HLA-typed donors) in an early data release. Of several hundred genotyped donors, about 80% clustered with self-reported Caucasian donors. Study-wide points: Association of a missense DCLRE1C variant with TCR beta V- and J-gene trimming was reported in a later analysis.

Trimming removed 2 bases from V and 5 bases from J; junction bases left unmatched: 2. CDR3 length: 14 amino acids. The germline gives CDR1 LGHNA, CDR2 YNFKEQ. In its sample, this clone was seen once. Its target is unknown. Primers included in the PCR were 60 Vbeta and 13 Jbeta primers. In the original processing: Later reanalysis found approximately 76 million unique TCR beta chains, 10 million to 14 million of them shared. The table came from immunoSEQ multiplex PCR; TCRdb's copy has only in-frame clones and leaves some out. That table is the source of V, J and clone size, and D and trimming were worked out from the DNA. The sample carries 150,000 to 200,000 clones, around 80% recorded once.

The chain uses TRBV4-2 and TRBJ2-1; 8 positions agree with TRBD2. The receptor comes from a human donor in good health. Sequencing was carried out using PBMCs. The CDR3 protein is CASSQTGGHNEQFF. The DNA for the CDR3 is TGTGCCAGCAGCCAAACGGGGGGGCACAATGAGCAGTTCTTC.